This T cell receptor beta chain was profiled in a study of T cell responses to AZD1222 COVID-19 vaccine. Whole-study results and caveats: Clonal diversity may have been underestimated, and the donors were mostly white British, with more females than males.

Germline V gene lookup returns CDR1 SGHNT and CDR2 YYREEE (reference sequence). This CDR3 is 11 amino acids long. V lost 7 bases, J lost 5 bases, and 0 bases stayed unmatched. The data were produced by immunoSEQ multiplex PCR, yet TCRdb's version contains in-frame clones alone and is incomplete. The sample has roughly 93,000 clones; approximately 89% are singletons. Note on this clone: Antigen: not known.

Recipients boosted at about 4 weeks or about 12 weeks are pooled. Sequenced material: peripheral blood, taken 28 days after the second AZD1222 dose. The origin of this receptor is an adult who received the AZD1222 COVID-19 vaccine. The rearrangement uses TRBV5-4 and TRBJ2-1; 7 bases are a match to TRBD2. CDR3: CASGRDNEQFF. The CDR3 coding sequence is TGTGCCAGCGGGAGGGACAATGAGCAGTTCTTC.